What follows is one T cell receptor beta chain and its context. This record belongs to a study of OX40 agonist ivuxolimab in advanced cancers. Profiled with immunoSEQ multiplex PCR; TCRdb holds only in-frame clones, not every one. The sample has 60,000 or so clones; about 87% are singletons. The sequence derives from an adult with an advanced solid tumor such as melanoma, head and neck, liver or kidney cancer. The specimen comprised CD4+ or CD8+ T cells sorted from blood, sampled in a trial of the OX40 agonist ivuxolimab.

CDR3 protein: CSVGAGGSAGDTQYF. CDR3 bases: TGCAGCGTTGGAGCGGGGGGTTCGGCGGGCGATACGCAGTATTTT. The chain links TRBV29-1 to TRBJ2-3, with 9 bases matching TRBD2. CDR1 is SQVTM, CDR2 ANQGSEA, per germline. The length of the CDR3 is 15 residues. The trim removed 4 bases at V and 6 bases at J, leaving 11 bases unmatched.